This section outlines one TCR beta chain sequence together with its context. V lost 6 bases and J lost 1; bases outside the gene matches: 2. The CDR3 loop spans 14 amino acids. Germline V gives CDR1 SGHAT, CDR2 FQDESV (reference sequence). The data were taken from a study of blood T cell repertoires in COVID-19. Study in general: Nucleic acid was either cDNA or gDNA, and it came from T cells, B-cell-depleted T cells, or PBMCs.

Original processing methods: Scientists estimated how many nucleated cells there were by amplifying reference gene primers. The table came from immunoSEQ multiplex PCR; TCRdb's copy has only in-frame clones and leaves some out. The V and J calls and clone size come from that table; D and trimming were worked out from the DNA. The table records about 73,000 clones, around 83% of them present only once. The V call is TRBV11-1, the J call TRBJ1-1; 10 bases agree with TRBD1. The material sequenced was peripheral blood. The receptor was isolated from a woman aged 60 to 75 with acute or convalescent COVID-19. CDR3 bases: TGTGCCAGCAGTCGGGACAGGGGGAACACTGAAGCTTTCTTT. Translating it yields CASSRDRGNTEAFF.